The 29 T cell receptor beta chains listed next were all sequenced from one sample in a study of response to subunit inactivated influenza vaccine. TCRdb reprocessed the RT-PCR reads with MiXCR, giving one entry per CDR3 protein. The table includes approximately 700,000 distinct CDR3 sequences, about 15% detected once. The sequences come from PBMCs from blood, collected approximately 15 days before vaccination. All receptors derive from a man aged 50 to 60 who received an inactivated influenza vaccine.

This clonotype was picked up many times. For the CDR3, the DNA is TGCGCCAGCAGCGAAAGCGGGGGAGTCACCGGGGAGCTGTTTTTT. Encoded protein: CASSESGGVTGELFF. The V gene is TRBV5-1, the J gene TRBJ2-2; 8 nucleotides match TRBD2. Losses at the gene ends were 4 bases for V and 4 bases for J; bases not matched to a gene: 6. Germline V lookup: CDR1 SGHRS, CDR2 YFSETQ. This CDR3 has 15 residues.

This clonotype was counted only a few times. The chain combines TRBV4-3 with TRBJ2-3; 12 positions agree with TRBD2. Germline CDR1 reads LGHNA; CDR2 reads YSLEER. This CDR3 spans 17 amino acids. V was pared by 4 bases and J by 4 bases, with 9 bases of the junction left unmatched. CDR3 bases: TGCGCCAGCAGCCGACAGAAGACTAGCGGGAGAGCAGATACGCAGTATTTT. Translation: CASSRQKTSGRADTQYF.

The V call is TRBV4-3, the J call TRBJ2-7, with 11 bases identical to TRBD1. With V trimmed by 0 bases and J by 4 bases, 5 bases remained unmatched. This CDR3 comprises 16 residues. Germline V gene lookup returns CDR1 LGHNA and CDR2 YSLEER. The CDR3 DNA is TGCGCCAGCAGCCAAGATGGACAGGGGGCTGGGTACGAGCAGTACTTC. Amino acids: CASSQDGQGAGYEQYF.

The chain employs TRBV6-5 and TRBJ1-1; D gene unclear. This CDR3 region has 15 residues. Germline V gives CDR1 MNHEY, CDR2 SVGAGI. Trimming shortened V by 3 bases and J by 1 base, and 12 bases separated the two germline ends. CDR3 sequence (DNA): TGTGCCAGCAGTTATTCTAGACGACGGAACACTGAAGCTTTCTTT. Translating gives CASSYSRRRNTEAFF.

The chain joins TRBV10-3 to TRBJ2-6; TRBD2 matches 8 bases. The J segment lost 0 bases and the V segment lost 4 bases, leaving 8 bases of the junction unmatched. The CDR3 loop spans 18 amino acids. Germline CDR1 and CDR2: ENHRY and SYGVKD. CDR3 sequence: CAISAFAGGSSGANVLTF. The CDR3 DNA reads TGTGCCATCAGTGCGTTTGCGGGGGGATCCTCTGGGGCCAACGTCCTGACTTTC.

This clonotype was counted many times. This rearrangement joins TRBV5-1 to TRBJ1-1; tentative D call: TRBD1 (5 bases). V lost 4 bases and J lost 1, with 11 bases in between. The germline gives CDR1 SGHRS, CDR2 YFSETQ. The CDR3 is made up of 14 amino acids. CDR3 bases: TGCGCCAGCAGCCCCGGGACGGGGAACACTGAAGCTTTCTTT. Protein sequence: CASSPGTGNTEAFF.

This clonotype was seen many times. The chain's CDR3 is CASSLPTPLRGGRNEQFF. In DNA form, the CDR3 reads TGTGCCAGCAGCCTACCAACCCCATTGCGGGGGGGGCGCAATGAGCAGTTCTTC. This chain connects TRBV6-2 or TRBV6-3 to TRBJ2-1; the match to TRBD2 covers 9 bases. The CDR3 covers 18 residues. Germline-derived CDR1 and CDR2 are MNHEY and SVGEGT. The V gene end was trimmed by 6 bases and the J gene end by 6 bases; junction bases not matched to a gene: 18.

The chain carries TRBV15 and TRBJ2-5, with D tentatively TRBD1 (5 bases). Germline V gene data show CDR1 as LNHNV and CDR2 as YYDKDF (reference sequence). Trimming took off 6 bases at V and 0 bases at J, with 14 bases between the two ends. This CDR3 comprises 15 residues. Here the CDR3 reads CATRTLQGYQETQYF. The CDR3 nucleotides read TGTGCCACCAGAACCCTCCAGGGCTACCAAGAGACCCAGTACTTC.

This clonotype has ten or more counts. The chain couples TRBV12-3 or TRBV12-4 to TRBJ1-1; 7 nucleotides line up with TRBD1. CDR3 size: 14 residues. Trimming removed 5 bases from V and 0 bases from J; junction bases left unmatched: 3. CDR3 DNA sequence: TGTGCCAGCAGTAAAGACAGGGTGAACACTGAAGCTTTCTTT. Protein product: CASSKDRVNTEAFF.

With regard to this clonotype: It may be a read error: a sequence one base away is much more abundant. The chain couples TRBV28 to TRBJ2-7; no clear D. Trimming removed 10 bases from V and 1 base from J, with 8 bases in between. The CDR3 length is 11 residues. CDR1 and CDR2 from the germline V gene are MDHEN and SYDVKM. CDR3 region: CAISISYEQYF. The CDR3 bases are TGTGCCATCAGCATATCCTACGAGCAGTACTTC.

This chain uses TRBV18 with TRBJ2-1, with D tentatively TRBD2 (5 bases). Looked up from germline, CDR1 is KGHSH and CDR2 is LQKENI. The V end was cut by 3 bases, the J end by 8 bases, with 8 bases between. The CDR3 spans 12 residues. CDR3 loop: CASSPFSDEQFF. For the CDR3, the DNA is TGTGCCAGCTCACCGTTTAGCGATGAGCAGTTCTTC.

CDR3 region: CASSLEGRPDTQYF. The CDR3 region has the DNA TGTGCCAGCAGCCTAGAAGGTCGCCCAGATACGCAGTATTTT. This chain connects TRBV3-1 to TRBJ2-3; D uncertain. CDR1 and CDR2 from the germline V gene are LGHDT and YNNKEL (reference sequence). V was shortened by 4 bases and J by 4 bases, with 12 bases between the two germline ends. The CDR3 is 14 residues long.

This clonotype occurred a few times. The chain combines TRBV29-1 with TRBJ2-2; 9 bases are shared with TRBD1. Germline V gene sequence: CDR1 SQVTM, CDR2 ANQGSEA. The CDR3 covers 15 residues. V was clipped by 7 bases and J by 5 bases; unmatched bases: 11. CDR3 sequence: CSATFRDRATGELFF. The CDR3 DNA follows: TGCAGCGCAACTTTCCGGGACAGGGCTACCGGGGAGCTGTTTTTT.

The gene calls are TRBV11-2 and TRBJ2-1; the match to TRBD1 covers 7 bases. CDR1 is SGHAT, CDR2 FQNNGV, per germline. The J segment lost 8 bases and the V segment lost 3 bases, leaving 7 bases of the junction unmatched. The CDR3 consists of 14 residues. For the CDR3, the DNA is TGTGCCAGCAGCTTCCGGGACAGTGTCTATGAGCAGTTCTTC. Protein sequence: CASSFRDSVYEQFF. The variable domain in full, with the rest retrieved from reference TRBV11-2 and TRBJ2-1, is EAGVAQSPRYKIIEKRQSVAFWCNPISGHATLYWYQQILGQGPKLLIQFQNNGVVDDSQLPKDRFSAERLKGVDSTLKIQPAKLEDSAVYLCASSFRDSVYEQFFGPGTRLTVL.

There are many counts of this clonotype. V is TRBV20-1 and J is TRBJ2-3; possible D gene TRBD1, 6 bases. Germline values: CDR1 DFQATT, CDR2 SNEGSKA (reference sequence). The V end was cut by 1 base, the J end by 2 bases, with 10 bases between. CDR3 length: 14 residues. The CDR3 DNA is TGCAGTGCTAGAGGTAACAGGGACACAGATACGCAGTATTTT. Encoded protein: CSARGNRDTDTQYF.

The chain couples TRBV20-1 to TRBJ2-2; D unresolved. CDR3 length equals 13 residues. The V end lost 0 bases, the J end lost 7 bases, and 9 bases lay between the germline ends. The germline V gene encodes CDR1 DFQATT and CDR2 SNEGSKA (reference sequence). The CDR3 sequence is CSAREVIGGELFF. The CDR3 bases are TGCAGTGCTAGAGAGGTGATTGGCGGGGAGCTGTTTTTT.

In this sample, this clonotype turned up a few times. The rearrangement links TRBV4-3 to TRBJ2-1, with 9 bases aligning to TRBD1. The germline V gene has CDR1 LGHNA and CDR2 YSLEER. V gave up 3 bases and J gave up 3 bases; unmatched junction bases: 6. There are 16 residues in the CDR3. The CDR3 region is CASSQEGQGHYNEQFF. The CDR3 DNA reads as TGCGCCAGCAGCCAGGAAGGACAGGGGCACTACAATGAGCAGTTCTTC.

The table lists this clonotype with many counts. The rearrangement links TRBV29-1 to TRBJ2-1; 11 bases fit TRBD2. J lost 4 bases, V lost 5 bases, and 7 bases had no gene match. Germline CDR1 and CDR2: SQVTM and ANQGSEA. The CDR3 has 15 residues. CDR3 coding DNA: TGCAGCGTTCGGGGTAGCGGGAGGGTTTACAATGAGCAGTTCTTC. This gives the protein CSVRGSGRVYNEQFF.

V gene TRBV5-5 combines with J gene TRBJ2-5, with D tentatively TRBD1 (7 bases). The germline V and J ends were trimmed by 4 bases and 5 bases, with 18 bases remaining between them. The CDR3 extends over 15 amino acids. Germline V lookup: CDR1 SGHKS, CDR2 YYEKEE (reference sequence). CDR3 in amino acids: CASSTSTGRLETQYF. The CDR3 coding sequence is TGTGCCAGCAGCACTTCGACAGGGAGGCTCGAGACCCAGTACTTC.

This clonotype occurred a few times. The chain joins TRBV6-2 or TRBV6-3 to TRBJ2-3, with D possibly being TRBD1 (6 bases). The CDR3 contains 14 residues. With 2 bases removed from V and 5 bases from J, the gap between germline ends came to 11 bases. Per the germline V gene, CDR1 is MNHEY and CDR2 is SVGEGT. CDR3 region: CASSYLGAEDTQYF. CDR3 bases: TGTGCCAGCAGTTACCTGGGGGCTGAAGATACGCAGTATTTT.

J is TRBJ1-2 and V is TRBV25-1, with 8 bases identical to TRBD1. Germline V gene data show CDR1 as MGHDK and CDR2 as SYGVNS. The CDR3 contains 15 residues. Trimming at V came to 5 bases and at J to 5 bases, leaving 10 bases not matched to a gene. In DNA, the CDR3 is TGTGCCAGCAGTTACTCCGGGACAGGAACTTATGGCTACACCTTC. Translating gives CASSYSGTGTYGYTF.

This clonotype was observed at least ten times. The CDR3 nucleotides are TGTGCCAGCAGTTGGCCAGGCTCCTACGAGCAGTACTTC. Encoded protein: CASSWPGSYEQYF. The chain recombines TRBV12-3 or TRBV12-4 with TRBJ2-7; D is undetermined. This CDR3 comprises 13 residues. V was trimmed by 4 bases and J by 0 bases, leaving 7 bases between them.

CDR3 protein: CASTLSLLSENSPLHF. The DNA of the CDR3 is TGTGCCAGCACCCTCTCCCTTTTGTCAGAGAATTCACCCCTCCACTTT. The chain recombines TRBV7-8 with TRBJ1-6; no clear D gene. The germline V gene encodes CDR1 SGHVS and CDR2 FQNEAQ. This CDR3 contains 16 residues. The V end was cut by 7 bases, the J end by 7 bases, with 20 bases between.

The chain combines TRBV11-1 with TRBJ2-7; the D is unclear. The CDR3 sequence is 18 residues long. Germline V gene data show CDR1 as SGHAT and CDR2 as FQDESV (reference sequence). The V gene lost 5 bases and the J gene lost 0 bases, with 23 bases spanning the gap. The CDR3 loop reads CASSPPPAAFVPSYEQYF. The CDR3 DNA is TGTGCCAGCAGCCCCCCCCCGGCAGCTTTTGTACCCTCCTACGAGCAGTACTTC. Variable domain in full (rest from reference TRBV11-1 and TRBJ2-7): EAEVAQSPRYKITEKSQAVAFWCDPISGHATLYWYRQILGQGPELLVQFQDESVVDDSQLPKDRFSAERLKGVDSTLKIQPAELGDSAMYLCASSPPPAAFVPSYEQYFGPGTRLTVT.

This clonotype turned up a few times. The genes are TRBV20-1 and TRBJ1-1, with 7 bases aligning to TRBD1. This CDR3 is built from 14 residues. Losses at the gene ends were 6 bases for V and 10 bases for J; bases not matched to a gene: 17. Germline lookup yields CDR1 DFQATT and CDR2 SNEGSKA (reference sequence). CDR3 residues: CSALDLGQVYGAFF. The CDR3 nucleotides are TGCAGTGCCTTAGATTTAGGACAGGTCTATGGAGCTTTCTTT.

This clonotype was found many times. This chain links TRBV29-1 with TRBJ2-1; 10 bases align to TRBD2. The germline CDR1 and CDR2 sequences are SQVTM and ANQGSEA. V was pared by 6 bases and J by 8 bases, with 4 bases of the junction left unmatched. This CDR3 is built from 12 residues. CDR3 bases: TGCAGCGTAGCCGGGACTAGCGATGAGCAGTTCTTC. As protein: CSVAGTSDEQFF.

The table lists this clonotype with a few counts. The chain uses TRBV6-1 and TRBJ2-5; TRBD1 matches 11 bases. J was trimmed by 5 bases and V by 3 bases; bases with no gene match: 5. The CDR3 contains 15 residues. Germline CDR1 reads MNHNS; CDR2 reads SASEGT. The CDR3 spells CASSDIGQGAETQYF. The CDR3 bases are TGTGCCAGCAGTGATATAGGACAGGGGGCTGAGACCCAGTACTTC.

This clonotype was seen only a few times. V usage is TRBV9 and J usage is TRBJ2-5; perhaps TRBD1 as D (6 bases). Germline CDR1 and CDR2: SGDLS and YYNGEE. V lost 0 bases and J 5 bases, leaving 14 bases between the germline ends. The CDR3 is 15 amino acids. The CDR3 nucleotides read TGTGCCAGCAGCGTAGAGGGACAAATAAGGGAGACCCAGTACTTC. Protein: CASSVEGQIRETQYF.

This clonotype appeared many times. The CDR3 DNA reads TGCAGCGCCCAGGAGCTGAACACTGAAGCTTTCTTT. As protein: CSAQELNTEAFF. The chain employs TRBV29-1 and TRBJ1-1; D unresolved. Germline-derived CDR1 and CDR2 are SQVTM and ANQGSEA. CDR3 length: 12 amino acids. Trimming took off 7 bases at V and 0 bases at J, with 9 bases between the two ends.